These 30 T cell receptor beta chains were sequenced from one sample in a study of blood T cell repertoires in COVID-19. The assay was immunoSEQ multiplex PCR, and TCRdb's table has in-frame clones only and misses some. The sample yields about 220,000 clones, roughly 88% seen once. The specimen was PBMCs or T cells enriched from blood (not recorded which). The receptors here all came from a woman aged 40-49 years with acute COVID-19.

The chain recombines TRBV29-1 with TRBJ2-1; no firm D call. CDR3 size: 14 residues. V was pared by 7 bases and J by 6 bases, with 19 bases between. Germline CDR1 is SQVTM and CDR2 is ANQGSEA. CDR3 sequence reads: CSATGYGQSNEQFF. The CDR3 nucleotides are TGCAGCGCTACCGGGTACGGCCAATCCAATGAGCAGTTCTTC.

This rearrangement joins TRBV18 to TRBJ2-7, with 8 nucleotides matching TRBD1. Germline V CDR1 and CDR2: KGHSH, LQKENI. V was clipped by 6 bases and J by 1 base; unmatched bases: 17. This CDR3 is built from 18 residues. CDR3 loop: CASSPNRGQVRLSYEQYV. CDR3 nucleotide sequence: TGTGCCAGCTCCCCTAACCGGGGACAGGTCAGATTGTCCTACGAGCAGTACGTC.

This chain links TRBV10-3 with TRBJ1-4; D is undetermined. Germline CDR1 reads ENHRY; CDR2 reads SYGVKD. The V end lost 3 bases, the J end lost 8 bases, and 4 bases lay between the germline ends. The CDR3 length is 11 residues. The CDR3 reads CAISDREKLFF. CDR3 bases: TGTGCCATCAGTGACAGGGAAAAACTGTTTTTT.

The rearrangement links TRBV6-6 to TRBJ2-5; D unresolved. V was pared by 0 bases and J by 0 bases, with 8 bases between. The CDR3 runs to 15 residues. Germline CDR1 reads MNHNY; CDR2 reads SVGAGI (reference sequence). The CDR3 reads CASSYSSTDQETQYF. The CDR3 bases are TGTGCCAGCAGTTACTCAAGTACAGACCAAGAGACCCAGTACTTC.

V is TRBV29-1 and J is TRBJ1-2; 8 nucleotides agree with TRBD1. Germline CDR1 is SQVTM and CDR2 is ANQGSEA. Trimming took 4 bases from V and 3 from J; bases not matched to a gene: 7. This CDR3 contains 14 residues. The CDR3 is CSVVGDRGDYGYTF. CDR3 sequence (DNA): TGCAGCGTTGTAGGAGACAGGGGAGACTATGGCTACACCTTC.

This chain uses TRBV7-2 with TRBJ2-3; perhaps TRBD2 as D (7 bases). The germline CDR1 and CDR2 sequences are SGHTA and FQGNSA. CDR3 length equals 15 residues. V was shortened by 1 base and J by 6 bases, with 14 bases between the two germline ends. The CDR3 DNA sequence: TGTGCCAGCAGCTTAGATCGGGGGGCCTGGGATACGCAGTATTTT. Translated, it gives CASSLDRGAWDTQYF.

The chain is built from TRBV29-1 and TRBJ2-1, with TRBD1 identical over 9 bases. Germline V gives CDR1 SQVTM, CDR2 ANQGSEA. This CDR3 has 13 residues. The trim removed 5 bases at V and 9 bases at J, leaving 8 bases unmatched. The CDR3, as DNA: TGCAGCGTTTCGACAGGGGGTATGGGTGAGCAGTTCTTC. Translation: CSVSTGGMGEQFF.

The V call is TRBV18, the J call TRBJ1-2; tentatively, D is TRBD1 (5 bases). Germline V gene data show CDR1 as KGHSH and CDR2 as LQKENI. The CDR3 is 13 amino acids. V was clipped by 6 bases and J by 8 bases, with 16 bases between them. The DNA of the CDR3 is TGTGCCAGCTCGCGTGACACAGGAGAGGGCTACACCTTC. This sequence encodes CASSRDTGEGYTF.

The chain employs TRBV19 and TRBJ2-5; 7 bases agree with TRBD1. The CDR3 spans 13 residues. In germline, CDR1 is LNHDA, CDR2 SQIVND (reference sequence). The ends lost 3 bases at V and 5 bases at J; junction bases unmatched: 3. CDR3 region: CASSITGVETQYF. CDR3 DNA sequence: TGTGCCAGTAGTATCACAGGGGTGGAGACCCAGTACTTC.

The chain links TRBV7-2 to TRBJ1-6; TRBD1 matches at 9 bases. V shed 4 bases and J 5 bases; nucleotides not matched to a gene: 3. The CDR3 loop spans 15 amino acids. Germline V CDR1 and CDR2: SGHTA, FQGNSA. In DNA, the CDR3 is TGTGCCAGCAGCTCACAGGGGGCGGATAATTCACCCCTCCACTTT. This codes for CASSSQGADNSPLHF.

The chain uses TRBV6-5 and TRBJ1-1; TRBD1 aligns across 12 bases. The V gene end was trimmed by 5 bases and the J gene end by 10 bases; junction bases not matched to a gene: 11. This CDR3 contains 15 residues. CDR1 MNHEY and CDR2 SVGAGI come from the germline V gene. CDR3 sequence: CASSPPGQGARGAFF. CDR3 sequence (DNA): TGTGCCAGCAGTCCGCCGGGACAGGGGGCCAGGGGAGCTTTCTTT.

The chain carries TRBV18 and TRBJ2-7, with 12 bases matching TRBD1. This CDR3 contains 17 residues. V shed 3 bases and J 4 bases; nucleotides not matched to a gene: 10. CDR1 and CDR2 from the germline V gene are KGHSH and LQKENI. CDR3 coding DNA: TGTGCCAGCTCACCGACGACCGGGACAGGGGGCCCTTACGAGCAGTACGTC. As protein: CASSPTTGTGGPYEQYV.

This chain links TRBV5-8 with TRBJ1-6, with TRBD1 as a possible D gene (5 bases). V was trimmed by 3 bases and J by 7 bases, leaving 17 bases between them. Germline V CDR1 and CDR2: SGHTS, YDEGEE. This CDR3 is 16 amino acids long. CDR3 loop: CASSSPRTGLNSPLHF. As DNA, the CDR3 is TGTGCCAGCAGCTCGCCCCGGACGGGACTAAATTCACCCCTCCACTTT. The full variable domain, in which reference TRBV5-8 and TRBJ1-6 provide the parts outside the CDR3, is EAGVTQSPTHLIKTRGQQATLRCSPISGHTSVYWYQQALGLGLQFLLWYDEGEERNRGNFPPRFSGRQFPNYSSELNVNALELEDSALYLCASSSPRTGLNSPLHFGNGTRLTVT.

The rearrangement uses TRBV9 and TRBJ1-5; D unclear. Trimming removed 3 bases at V and 8 bases at J, with 15 bases between. This CDR3 is 14 amino acids long. Germline V gene sequence: CDR1 SGDLS, CDR2 YYNGEE. The CDR3 reads CASSEGGISEPQHF. CDR3 in DNA: TGTGCCAGCAGCGAGGGCGGAATTAGCGAGCCCCAGCATTTT.

This chain connects TRBV7-2 to TRBJ2-3; D is ambiguous. This CDR3 is built from 14 residues. Germline V gene lookup returns CDR1 SGHTA and CDR2 FQGNSA. Trimming removed 5 bases at V and 0 bases at J, with 9 bases between. The CDR3 spells CASSVVTSTDTQYF. The CDR3 region has the DNA TGTGCCAGCAGCGTCGTAACTAGCACAGATACGCAGTATTTT.

This clone showed up just once. CDR3 DNA sequence: TGTGCCACCTTTTTTGCAGGTTCTCCCGTTAATGAAAAACTGTTTTTT. The encoded protein is CATFFAGSPVNEKLFF. The chain joins TRBV24-1 to TRBJ1-4; D gene unclear. The V end lost 9 bases, the J end lost 4 bases, and 20 bases lay between the germline ends. CDR3 length: 16 amino acids. Germline lookup yields CDR1 KGHDR and CDR2 SFDVKD.

The chain is built from TRBV27 and TRBJ1-1; a weak D match, TRBD1 (6 bases). The ends were cut back, 6 bases at V and 7 bases at J, with 18 bases in the middle. The germline gives CDR1 MNHEY, CDR2 SMNVEV (reference sequence). CDR3 size: 14 residues. The CDR3 here is CASRTRRGRGEAFF. In nucleotides, the CDR3 is TGTGCCAGCAGGACTCGCAGGGGACGAGGTGAAGCTTTCTTT.

V and J are TRBV7-8 and TRBJ1-4; D unresolved. The V end lost 3 bases, the J end lost 0 bases, and 2 bases lay between the germline ends. Germline V CDR1 and CDR2: SGHVS, FQNEAQ. The CDR3 runs to 13 residues. CDR3: CASSFTTNEKLFF. CDR3 DNA: TGTGCCAGCAGCTTTACAACTAATGAAAAACTGTTTTTT.

The chain uses TRBV10-3 and TRBJ2-7; TRBD2 matches at 12 bases. Germline V gene lookup returns CDR1 ENHRY and CDR2 SYGVKD. The J segment lost 7 bases and the V segment lost 10 bases, leaving 8 bases of the junction unmatched. The CDR3 has 13 residues. The CDR3 here is CATLLAGGREQYF. The CDR3 coding sequence is TGTGCCACACTACTAGCGGGGGGTCGGGAGCAGTACTTC.

The rearrangement joins TRBV9 to TRBJ2-7; 7 nucleotides match TRBD1. The CDR3 has 14 residues. Germline values: CDR1 SGDLS, CDR2 YYNGEE. The J segment lost 3 bases and the V segment lost 6 bases, leaving 9 bases of the junction unmatched. CDR3 in DNA: TGTGCCAGCACTGTTGGGGACAGAGTCTACGAGCAGTACTTC. Its protein product is CASTVGDRVYEQYF.

The chain uses TRBV15 and TRBJ1-3, with no clear D. CDR3 length: 15 residues. CDR1 LNHNV and CDR2 YYDKDF come from the germline V gene (reference sequence). V was cut by 4 bases and J by 0 bases, with 10 bases left in between. The CDR3 DNA sequence: TGTGCCACCAGCACCGACCCTAGCTCTGGAAACACCATATATTTT. Protein product: CATSTDPSSGNTIYF.

V gene TRBV7-3 combines with J gene TRBJ1-2, with a weak D call TRBD1 (5 bases). Trimming cost V 5 bases and J 1 base, with 23 bases left between them. This CDR3 contains 18 residues. CDR1 is SGHTA and CDR2 is FQGTGA in the germline V gene. CDR3 region: CASSLARGLSRHNYGYTF. The CDR3 region has the DNA TGTGCCAGCAGCCTCGCCCGGGGACTTAGTCGACATAACTATGGCTACACCTTC.

CDR3 residues: CASQGSNTGELFF. Here the CDR3 DNA reads TGTGCCAGCCAGGGTTCGAACACCGGGGAGCTGTTTTTT. The chain employs TRBV9 and TRBJ2-2; perhaps TRBD1 as D (5 bases). V lost 7 bases to trimming and J lost 0 bases, with 7 bases between them. Germline V gene lookup returns CDR1 SGDLS and CDR2 YYNGEE. The CDR3 consists of 13 residues.

This rearrangement joins TRBV7-9 to TRBJ2-7; D may be TRBD2 (6 bases). Germline-derived CDR1 and CDR2 are SEHNR and FQNEAQ (reference sequence). V lost 4 bases and J 7 bases, leaving 17 bases between the germline ends. The CDR3 runs 14 residues. CDR3 coding DNA: TGTGCCAGCAGCTGGAACACGGACGCGGGGGAGCAGTACTTC. The encoded protein is CASSWNTDAGEQYF.

The chain has TRBV2 and TRBJ2-7; D gene ambiguous. V was cut by 6 bases and J by 3 bases, with 12 bases left in between. The CDR3 sequence is 13 residues long. Germline V gene sequence: CDR1 SNHLY, CDR2 FYNNEI. The CDR3 nucleotides read TGTGCCAGCAGCGTCGCGAGATACTACGAGCAGTACGTC. Translating gives CASSVARYYEQYV.

The chain couples TRBV5-5 to TRBJ1-2, with D possibly TRBD1 on 5 matching bases. V lost 4 bases and J 2 bases, leaving 12 bases between the germline ends. Germline V gives CDR1 SGHKS, CDR2 YYEKEE (reference sequence). CDR3 length: 14 residues. The CDR3 region is CASSPGGFNYGYTF. CDR3 DNA: TGTGCCAGCAGCCCGGGGGGGTTCAACTATGGCTACACCTTC.

This clone was detected only a few times. CDR3 region: CASSLSGGQGVIYGYTF. The CDR3 coding sequence is TGTGCCAGCAGTTTATCGGGGGGACAGGGCGTCATCTATGGCTACACCTTC. The chain joins TRBV27 to TRBJ1-2; 9 nucleotides match TRBD1. The CDR3 loop spans 17 amino acids. Germline V gene sequence: CDR1 MNHEY, CDR2 SMNVEV (reference sequence). V shed 0 bases, J shed 4 bases, and the junction held 9 bases outside the gene matches.

The V call is TRBV7-9, the J call TRBJ2-3; 9 nucleotides match TRBD2. Germline trimming cut 5 bases from V and 4 bases from J; bases unmatched to any gene: 7. Germline lookup yields CDR1 SEHNR and CDR2 FQNEAQ (reference sequence). The CDR3 has 15 amino acids. DNA for the CDR3: TGTGCCAGCAGCCCAACAGCGGGGGGCGCAGATACGCAGTATTTT. Translation: CASSPTAGGADTQYF.

This clone showed up just a few times. The CDR3 sequence: CASSSSITGTVNTEAFF. CDR3 coding DNA: TGTGCCAGCAGCTCTTCTATAACCGGGACAGTGAACACTGAAGCTTTCTTT. The chain is built from TRBV7-9 and TRBJ1-1; 7 bases map to TRBD1. Germline loops: CDR1 SEHNR, CDR2 FQNEAQ (reference sequence). With V trimmed by 4 bases and J by 0 bases, 11 bases remained unmatched. This CDR3 region has 17 residues.

This chain uses TRBV12-3 or TRBV12-4 with TRBJ1-3, with D unresolved. V lost 5 bases to trimming and J lost 4 bases, with 6 bases between them. The CDR3 is 12 residues long. This chain's CDR3 is CASSPQGNTIYF. The CDR3, as DNA: TGTGCCAGCAGTCCCCAGGGAAACACCATATATTTT.